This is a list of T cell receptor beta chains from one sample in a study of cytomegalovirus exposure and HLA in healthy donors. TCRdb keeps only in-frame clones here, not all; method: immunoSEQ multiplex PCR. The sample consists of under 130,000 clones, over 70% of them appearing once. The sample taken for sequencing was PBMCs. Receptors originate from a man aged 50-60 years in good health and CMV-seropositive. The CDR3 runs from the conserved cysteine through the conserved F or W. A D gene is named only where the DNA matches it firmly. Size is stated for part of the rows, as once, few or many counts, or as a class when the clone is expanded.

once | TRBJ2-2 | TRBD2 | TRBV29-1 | CSVLAGQTGTGELFF | TGCAGCGTACTAGCGGGCCAAACCGGGACCGGGGAGCTGTTTTTT
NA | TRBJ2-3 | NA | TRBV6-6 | CASSPVFGGGGDTQYF | TGTGCCAGCAGTCCTGTGTTTGGTGGGGGCGGAGATACGCAGTATTTT
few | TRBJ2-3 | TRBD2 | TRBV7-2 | CASSALAGGRADTQYF | TGTGCCAGCAGCGCACTAGCGGGAGGGAGGGCAGATACGCAGTATTTT
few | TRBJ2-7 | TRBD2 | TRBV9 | CASSVGAGGPHEQYF | TGTGCCAGCAGCGTAGGGGCGGGAGGGCCCCACGAGCAGTACTTC
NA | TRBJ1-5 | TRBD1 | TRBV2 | CASSGDGTVKPQHF | TGTGCCAGCAGCGGGGATGGGACAGTTAAGCCCCAGCATTTT
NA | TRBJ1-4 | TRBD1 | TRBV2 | CASREPGQTNEKLFF | TGTGCCAGCAGAGAACCGGGACAGACTAATGAAAAACTGTTTTTT
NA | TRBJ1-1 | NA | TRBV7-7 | CASSPPAVPMNTEAFF | TGTGCCAGCAGCCCACCGGCGGTACCAATGAACACTGAAGCTTTCTTT
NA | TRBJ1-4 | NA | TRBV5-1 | CASSLVGAPREKLFF | TGCGCCAGCAGCTTAGTTGGGGCCCCTCGAGAAAAACTGTTTTTT
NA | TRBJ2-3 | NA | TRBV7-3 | CASSPSRPTGTDTQYF | TGTGCCAGCAGCCCCTCGCGGCCGACCGGCACAGATACGCAGTATTTT
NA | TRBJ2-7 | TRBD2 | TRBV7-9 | CSSSRPGGAYEQYF | TGTTCCAGCAGCCGCCCGGGAGGGGCCTACGAGCAGTACTTC
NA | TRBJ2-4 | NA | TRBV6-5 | CASSESLRVNIQYF | TGTGCCAGCAGTGAATCCCTGAGGGTAAACATTCAGTACTTC
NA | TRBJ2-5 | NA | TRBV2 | CASSVALVIRETQYF | TGTGCCAGCAGTGTCGCGCTAGTCATCCGAGAGACCCAGTACTTC
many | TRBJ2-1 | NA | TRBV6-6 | CASSFPYNEQFF | TGTGCCAGCAGTTTTCCGTACAATGAGCAGTTCTTC
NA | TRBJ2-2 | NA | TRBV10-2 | CASRPSGHSTGELFF | TGCGCCAGCAGGCCCTCGGGACACTCCACCGGGGAGCTGTTTTTT
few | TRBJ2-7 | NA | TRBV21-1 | CASSKGGSGCYEQYF | TGTGCCAGCAGCAAGGGAGGGAGCGGTTGTTACGAGCAGTACTTC
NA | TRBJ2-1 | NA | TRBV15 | CATSSGSYNEQFF | TGTGCCACCAGCAGCGGGAGCTACAATGAGCAGTTCTTC
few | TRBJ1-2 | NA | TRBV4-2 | CASSPTHGQPNYGYTF | TGTGCCAGCAGCCCGACCCACGGACAGCCCAACTATGGCTACACCTTC
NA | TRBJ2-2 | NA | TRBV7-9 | CASCRGEVAGELFF | TGTGCCAGCTGCCGAGGGGAGGTCGCCGGGGAGCTGTTTTTT
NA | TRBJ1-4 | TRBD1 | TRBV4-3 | CASSQGGQRNEKLFF | TGCGCCAGCAGCCAAGGGGGACAGAGAAATGAAAAACTGTTTTTT
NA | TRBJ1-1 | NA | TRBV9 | CASSEAPNTEAFF | TGTGCCAGCAGCGAAGCGCCGAACACTGAAGCTTTCTTT
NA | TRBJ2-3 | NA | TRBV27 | CASSLTIPTDTQYF | TGTGCCAGCAGTTTGACTATCCCCACAGATACGCAGTATTTT
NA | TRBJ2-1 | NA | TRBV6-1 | CASSEVGGASYNEQFF | TGTGCCAGCAGTGAAGTGGGGGGTGCCTCCTACAATGAGCAGTTCTTC
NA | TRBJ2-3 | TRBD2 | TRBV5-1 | CASSLGLAGATDTQYF | TGCGCCAGCAGCCTAGGACTAGCGGGAGCCACAGATACGCAGTATTTT
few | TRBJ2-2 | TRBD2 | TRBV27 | CASSSVSGRVYGTGELFF | TGTGCCAGCAGTTCCGTCTCCGGGAGGGTTTATGGCACCGGGGAGCTGTTTTTT
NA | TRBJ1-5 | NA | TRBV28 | CASNSVGAGNQPQHF | TGTGCCAGCAACTCGGTAGGGGCTGGAAATCAGCCCCAGCATTTT
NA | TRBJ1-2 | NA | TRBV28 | CASGPSGPTF | TGTGCCAGCGGACCCTCAGGGCCCACCTTC
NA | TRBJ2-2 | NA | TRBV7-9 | CSSSLAPTGSTGELFF | TGTTCCAGCAGCTTAGCCCCTACAGGGTCCACCGGGGAGCTGTTTTTT